Below, 27 T cell receptor beta chains from the same sample are listed, as sequenced in a study of T cell responses to AZD1222 COVID-19 vaccine. The table came from immunoSEQ multiplex PCR; TCRdb's copy has only in-frame clones and leaves some out. The sample yields 100,000 to 150,000 clones, about 87% seen once. Sequenced here: peripheral blood, sampled on day 0 of AZD1222 vaccination. The receptors were gathered from an adult in good health.

This chain joins TRBV9 and TRBJ2-2, with no clear D. V lost 2 bases, J lost 5 bases, and 4 bases lay in between. This CDR3 spans 12 amino acids. CDR1 is SGDLS, CDR2 YYNGEE, per germline. In DNA form, the CDR3 reads TGTGCCAGCAGCGTGTTTACCGGGGAGCTGTTTTTT. This sequence encodes CASSVFTGELFF.

The chain couples TRBV13 to TRBJ1-1; D gene ambiguous. Trimming took off 4 bases at V and 6 bases at J, with 9 bases between the two ends. CDR1 and CDR2 from the germline V gene are PRHDT and FYEKMQ (reference sequence). CDR3 length: 12 amino acids. This CDR3 is CASSSRLAEAFF. The CDR3 nucleotides are TGTGCCAGCAGCTCCAGGCTTGCTGAAGCTTTCTTT.

The gene calls are TRBV7-9 and TRBJ2-4, with unresolved D. CDR1 is SEHNR and CDR2 is FQNEAQ in the germline V gene (reference sequence). The CDR3 runs to 15 residues. Trimming took off 5 bases at V and 0 bases at J, with 11 bases between the two ends. CDR3 protein: CASSPSMLAKNIQYF. The CDR3 bases are TGTGCCAGCAGCCCGTCCATGCTAGCCAAAAACATTCAGTACTTC.

By frequency in the sample, this clone is medium-sized. The rearrangement uses TRBV10-3 and TRBJ2-2; 12 bases map to TRBD2. V lost 6 bases and J lost 3; bases outside the gene matches: 2. Germline V gene sequence: CDR1 ENHRY, CDR2 SYGVKD. There are 15 residues in the CDR3. The CDR3 here is CAISSSGGDTGELFF. CDR3 nucleotide sequence: TGTGCCATCAGCTCTAGCGGGGGGGACACCGGGGAGCTGTTTTTT.

In its sample, this clone was seen a few times. This rearrangement joins TRBV6-5 to TRBJ1-1, with D possibly matching TRBD1 (6 bases). The germline V gene has CDR1 MNHEY and CDR2 SVGAGI. This CDR3 contains 13 residues. V was shortened by 6 bases and J by 1 base, with 9 bases between the two germline ends. DNA for the CDR3: TGTGCCAGCAGGGGACATCAGAACACTGAAGCTTTCTTT. Its translation: CASRGHQNTEAFF.

The V call is TRBV6-2 or TRBV6-3, the J call TRBJ2-3; either TRBD1 or TRBD2 may fit D (5 bases each). This CDR3 has 18 residues. The V and J ends lost 0 bases and 4 bases respectively, with 20 bases between them. Germline V gene lookup returns CDR1 MNHEY and CDR2 SVGEGT. CDR3 sequence (DNA): TGTGCCAGCAGTTACTCCCAAACCGGGACCCTACGGGCAGATACGCAGTATTTT. Translated: CASSYSQTGTLRADTQYF.

The chain employs TRBV30 and TRBJ1-3; D ambiguous. Germline lookup yields CDR1 GTSNPN and CDR2 SVGIG (reference sequence). Trimming took off 5 bases at V and 0 bases at J, with 8 bases between the two ends. This CDR3 has 13 residues. CDR3: CAWYPRSGNTIYF. The CDR3 DNA sequence: TGTGCCTGGTACCCTCGCTCTGGAAACACCATATATTTT.

In its sample, this clone was seen once. The chain carries TRBV24-1 and TRBJ2-5; the D is unclear. CDR1 and CDR2 (germline): KGHDR, SFDVKD. CDR3 length: 12 amino acids. The V end was cut by 9 bases, the J end by 3 bases, with 10 bases between. The CDR3 loop is CATARREETQYF. The CDR3 region has the DNA TGTGCCACCGCGCGCCGGGAAGAGACCCAGTACTTC.

The chain couples TRBV27 to TRBJ2-7; TRBD1 matches at 10 bases. The junction had 8 bases not matched to a gene; V was cut back by 1 base and J by 5 bases. Germline V gives CDR1 MNHEY, CDR2 SMNVEV (reference sequence). This CDR3 has 16 amino acids. CDR3 loop: CASSLFRDRGRDEQYF. Written as DNA, the CDR3 is TGTGCCAGCAGTTTATTTCGAGACAGGGGGCGGGACGAGCAGTACTTC.

This sequence joins TRBV11-3 and TRBJ1-1; D might be TRBD1 (5 bases). V lost 3 bases and J 5 bases, leaving 16 bases between the germline ends. The CDR3 is made up of 15 amino acids. The germline V gene encodes CDR1 SGHNT and CDR2 YENEEA. For the CDR3, the DNA is TGTGCCAGCAGCTTTTCAAGTACAGGTGGTACTGAAGCTTTCTTT. Protein product: CASSFSSTGGTEAFF.

V usage is TRBV5-6 and J usage is TRBJ2-7; the D is unclear. Germline V gene data show CDR1 as SGHDT and CDR2 as YYEEEE. Trimming pared 6 bases from V and 1 base from J, leaving 14 bases between. CDR3 length: 14 amino acids. CDR3 DNA sequence: TGTGCCAGCAACCCGGTCGGCCTTTCCTACGAGCAGTACTTC. Amino acids: CASNPVGLSYEQYF. Using reference TRBV5-6 and TRBJ2-7 for the parts outside the CDR3, the full variable domain is DAGVTQSPTHLIKTRGQQVTLRCSPKSGHDTVSWYQQALGQGPQFIFQYYEEEERQRGNFPDRFSGHQFPNYSSELNVNALLLGDSALYLCASNPVGLSYEQYFGPGTRLTVT.

The chain has TRBV13 and TRBJ1-5, with D perhaps matching TRBD1 (5 bases). V was shortened by 5 bases and J by 6 bases, with 11 bases between the two germline ends. Germline CDR1 is PRHDT and CDR2 is FYEKMQ (reference sequence). The CDR3 spans 13 residues. DNA for the CDR3: TGTGCCAGCAGCCCCGGGGGTGCTCAGCCCCAGCATTTT. This gives the protein CASSPGGAQPQHF.

This chain links TRBV6-5 with TRBJ1-2; tentative D call: TRBD1 (6 bases). This CDR3 has 15 residues. V was shortened by 4 bases and J by 1 base, with 13 bases between the two germline ends. Germline-derived CDR1 and CDR2 are MNHEY and SVGAGI. The CDR3 nucleotides are TGTGCCAGCAGTTGGGGGGGCGGCCTTAACTATGGCTACACCTTC. Translated, it gives CASSWGGGLNYGYTF.

The chain is built from TRBV30 and TRBJ2-3, with 8 bases fitting TRBD1. V dropped 6 bases and J dropped 4; count of bases not matched to a gene: 3. CDR1 is GTSNPN and CDR2 is SVGIG in the germline V gene (reference sequence). This CDR3 is built from 12 residues. CDR3 bases: TGTGCCTGCGAACAGGGGGCAGATACGCAGTATTTT. It codes for CACEQGADTQYF.

This chain connects TRBV19 to TRBJ2-2, with 7 bases identical to TRBD1. The CDR3 sequence is 15 residues long. CDR1 and CDR2 from the germline V gene are LNHDA and SQIVND (reference sequence). With V trimmed by 3 bases and J by 4 bases, 5 bases remained unmatched. DNA of the CDR3: TGTGCCAGTAGTATGGGACAGTCATCCACCGGGGAGCTGTTTTTT. This gives the protein CASSMGQSSTGELFF. Together with reference TRBV19 and TRBJ2-2, the CDR3 gives the full variable domain: DGGITQSPKYLFRKEGQNVTLSCEQNLNHDAMYWYRQDPGQGLRLIYYSQIVNDFQKGDIAEGYSVSREKKESFPLTVTSAQKNPTAFYLCASSMGQSSTGELFFGEGSRLTVL.

The chain joins TRBV5-1 to TRBJ1-4; D unclear. Trimming removed 4 bases at V and 3 bases at J, with 10 bases between. Germline loops: CDR1 SGHRS, CDR2 YFSETQ. This CDR3 has 14 residues. In DNA, the CDR3 is TGCGCCAGCAGCCTGATCCCGGCTAATGAAAAACTGTTTTTT. It translates to CASSLIPANEKLFF.

The genes are TRBV7-2 and TRBJ1-3, with D unclear. The germline V and J ends were trimmed by 3 bases and 0 bases, with 9 bases remaining between them. The germline CDR1 and CDR2 sequences are SGHTA and FQGNSA. The length of the CDR3 is 15 residues. CDR3: CASSFDTTSGNTIYF. In DNA, the CDR3 is TGTGCCAGCAGCTTCGACACAACCTCTGGAAACACCATATATTTT.

This clone was picked up a small number of times. This chain connects TRBV5-1 to TRBJ1-5; 12 bases are a match to TRBD1. This CDR3 is built from 20 residues. Germline CDR1 and CDR2: SGHRS and YFSETQ. J lost 2 bases, V lost 4 bases, and 16 bases had no gene match. CDR3 in DNA: TGCGCCAGCAGCGTGCTGACCGGGACAGGGGGCCCTTTGGGCAATCAGCCCCAGCATTTT. It yields the protein CASSVLTGTGGPLGNQPQHF.

The chain joins TRBV10-3 to TRBJ2-7; the match to TRBD1 covers 10 bases. The V gene's germline CDR1 is ENHRY and CDR2 SYGVKD. V was clipped by 6 bases and J by 5 bases; unmatched bases: 7. This CDR3 is built from 14 residues. In DNA, the CDR3 is TGTGCCATCAGGCCGGGACAGGGGACCCACGAGCAGTACTTC. Translating it yields CAIRPGQGTHEQYF.

V gene TRBV13 combines with J gene TRBJ2-7; 7 bases line up with TRBD1. From germline, CDR1 is PRHDT and CDR2 FYEKMQ (reference sequence). Losses at the gene ends were 0 bases for V and 2 bases for J; bases not matched to a gene: 4. The CDR3 has 15 amino acids. CDR3 in DNA: TGTGCCAGCAGCTTAGGCCTGCAGGGGGCCTACGAGCAGTACTTC. The encoded protein is CASSLGLQGAYEQYF.

The chain employs TRBV27 and TRBJ2-3; D might be TRBD1 (6 bases). Deletions cut 4 bases from V and 4 bases from J, with 21 bases between. This CDR3 comprises 17 residues. The V gene's germline CDR1 is MNHEY and CDR2 SMNVEV (reference sequence). CDR3: CASSSLGLWGQSDTQYF. The CDR3 coding sequence is TGTGCCAGCAGTTCACTAGGATTATGGGGGCAGTCAGATACGCAGTATTTT.

The rearrangement links TRBV3-1 (or the pseudogene TRBV3-2) to TRBJ1-2; 7 bases are shared with TRBD1. Germline assignment: CDR1 LGHDT and CDR2 YNNKEL (reference sequence). The junction had 7 bases not matched to a gene; V was cut back by 3 bases and J by 3 bases. This CDR3 has 15 residues. CDR3 loop: CASSQGGGIHYGYTF. In DNA form, the CDR3 reads TGTGCCAGCAGCCAGGGAGGGGGCATTCACTATGGCTACACCTTC.

The CDR3 DNA is TGTGCCATCAGGGAGACAGGGGGCCGCGGGGACACTGAAGCTTTCTTT. Its protein product is CAIRETGGRGDTEAFF. The V and J genes are TRBV10-3 and TRBJ1-1, with 10 bases identical to TRBD1. The CDR3 consists of 16 residues. CDR1 and CDR2 (germline): ENHRY, SYGVKD. Trimming at V came to 6 bases and at J to 3 bases, leaving 10 bases not matched to a gene.

This clone showed up just once. CDR3 amino acids: CSVEIGQETQYF. The CDR3 DNA follows: TGCAGCGTTGAGATAGGCCAAGAGACCCAGTACTTC. This rearrangement joins TRBV29-1 to TRBJ2-5; unclear D gene. The ends were cut back, 3 bases at V and 1 base at J, with 6 bases in the middle. In germline, CDR1 is SQVTM, CDR2 ANQGSEA. The CDR3 is 12 amino acids. Looking up the rest from reference TRBV29-1 and TRBJ2-5 gives the full variable domain: SAVISQKPSRDICQRGTSLTIQCQVDSQVTMMFWYRQQPGQSLTLIATANQGSEATYESGFVIDKFPISRPNLTFSTLTVSNMSPEDSSIYLCSVEIGQETQYFGPGTRLLVL.

The chain links TRBV18 to TRBJ2-1; 8 nucleotides match TRBD2. The CDR3 extends over 19 amino acids. V trimming: 2 bases; J trimming: 4 bases; junction bases outside the gene matches: 16. The germline CDR1 and CDR2 sequences are KGHSH and LQKENI. CDR3 DNA sequence: TGTGCCAGCTCACCATGGATCTCCGGGACTAGGGGAATTTACAATGAGCAGTTCTTC. It specifies CASSPWISGTRGIYNEQFF.

CDR3 DNA sequence: TGTGCCAGCAGTTTATCCCGGCTAAGGGGGAATGAGCAGTTCTTC. This encodes CASSLSRLRGNEQFF. The chain carries TRBV27 and TRBJ2-1; a possible D gene is TRBD1 (6 bases). The germline V gene has CDR1 MNHEY and CDR2 SMNVEV (reference sequence). Trimming left V 0 bases short and J 7 bases short, with 13 bases between. The CDR3 extends over 15 amino acids.

This CDR3 reads CASGLPGGYSPLHF. CDR3 in DNA: TGTGCTAGTGGTTTGCCAGGGGGATACTCACCCCTCCACTTT. The genes are TRBV12-5 and TRBJ1-6; 7 bases agree with TRBD1. The trim removed 2 bases at V and 10 bases at J, leaving 5 bases unmatched. The CDR3 is made up of 14 amino acids. Germline V CDR1 and CDR2: LGHNT, FRNRAP.